The clone carrying this T cell receptor beta chain was recorded a few times. The sample is drawn from a study of blood T cell repertoires in COVID-19. Background on the study: Nucleic acid was either cDNA or gDNA, and it came from T cells, B-cell-depleted T cells, or PBMCs.

CDR3 size: 19 residues. The V segment lost 3 bases and the J segment 2 bases; nucleotides outside the gene matches: 13. Germline V gene lookup returns CDR1 MDHEN and CDR2 SYDVKM. Repertoires were generated with immunoSEQ multiplex PCR, while TCRdb's copy carries only in-frame clones and drops some. The sample includes a few hundred thousand clones, under 90% seen only once; the top ten take about 10%. Material for sequencing was peripheral blood. This receptor was obtained from a woman aged 80 or over with COVID-19, enrolled during active disease. This chain uses TRBV28 with TRBJ1-5, with 10 bases that match TRBD1. CDR3 protein: CASSLGTGAHYVGNQPQHF. The CDR3 nucleotides read TGTGCCAGCAGTTTGGGGACAGGGGCGCATTATGTCGGCAATCAGCCCCAGCATTTT.